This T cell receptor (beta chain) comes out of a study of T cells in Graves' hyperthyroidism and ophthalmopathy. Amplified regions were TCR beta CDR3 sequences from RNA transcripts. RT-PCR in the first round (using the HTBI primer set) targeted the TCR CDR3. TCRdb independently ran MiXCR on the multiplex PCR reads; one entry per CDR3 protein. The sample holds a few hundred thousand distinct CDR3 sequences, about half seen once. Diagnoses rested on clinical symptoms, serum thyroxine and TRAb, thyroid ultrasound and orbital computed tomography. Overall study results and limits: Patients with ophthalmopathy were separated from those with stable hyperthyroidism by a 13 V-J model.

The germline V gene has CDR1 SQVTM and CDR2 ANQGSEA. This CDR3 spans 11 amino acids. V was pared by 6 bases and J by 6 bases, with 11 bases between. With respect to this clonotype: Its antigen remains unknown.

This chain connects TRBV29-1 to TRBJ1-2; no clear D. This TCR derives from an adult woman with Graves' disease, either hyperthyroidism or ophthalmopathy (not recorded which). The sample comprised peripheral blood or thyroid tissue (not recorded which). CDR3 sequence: CSVADKDGYTF. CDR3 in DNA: TGCAGCGTCGCCGACAAGGATGGCTACACCTTC. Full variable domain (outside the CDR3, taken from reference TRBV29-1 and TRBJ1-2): SAVISQKPSRDICQRGTSLTIQCQVDSQVTMMFWYRQQPGQSLTLIATANQGSEATYESGFVIDKFPISRPNLTFSTLTVSNMSPEDSSIYLCSVADKDGYTFGSGTRLTVV.